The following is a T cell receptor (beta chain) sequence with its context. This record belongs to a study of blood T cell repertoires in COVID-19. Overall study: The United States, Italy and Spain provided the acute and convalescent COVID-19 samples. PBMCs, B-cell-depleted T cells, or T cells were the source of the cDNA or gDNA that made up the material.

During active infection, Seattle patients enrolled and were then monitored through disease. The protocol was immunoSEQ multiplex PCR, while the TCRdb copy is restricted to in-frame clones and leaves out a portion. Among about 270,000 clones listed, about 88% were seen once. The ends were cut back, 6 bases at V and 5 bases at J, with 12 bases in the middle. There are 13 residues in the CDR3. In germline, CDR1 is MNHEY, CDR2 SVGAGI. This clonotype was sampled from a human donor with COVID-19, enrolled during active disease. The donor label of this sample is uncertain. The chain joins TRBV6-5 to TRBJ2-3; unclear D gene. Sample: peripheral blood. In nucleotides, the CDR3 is TGTGCCAGCAGCCAACAAAGTGTAGATACGCAGTATTTT. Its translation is CASSQQSVDTQYF.